This T cell receptor beta chain was observed in a study of T cells after yellow fever vaccination. Study-wide findings and caveats: Peak timing came faster in the weaker secondary response, day 5 versus 15.

This clonotype was counted ten times or more. What it recognizes is unknown. TCRdb re-derived calls from the 5' RACE reads in MiXCR, one entry per CDR3 protein. The table shows 110,000 or so distinct CDR3 sequences, with about 7.8% occurring only once. The CDR3 runs 16 residues. V lost 0 bases to trimming and J lost 1 base; unmatched junction nucleotides: 4. CDR1 and CDR2 from the germline V gene are SGHRS and YFSETQ. The sequence was obtained from a man aged 18 to 29 who received the YFV17D yellow fever vaccine. The rearrangement joins TRBV5-1 to TRBJ2-7; 10 nucleotides align to TRBD1. The sample consisted of CD4+ T cells sorted from PBMCs, taken around 45 days after the first yellow fever vaccination. The DNA of the CDR3 is TGCGCCAGCAGCTTGGTCGGGGACAGGGGTTCCTACGAGCAGTACGTC. Translated: CASSLVGDRGSYEQYV.